The next 21 T cell receptor beta chains were all read from a single sample in a study of early T cells in non-severe SARS-CoV-2 infection. From the 5' RACE reads, TCRdb called clonotypes with MiXCR, one entry per CDR3 protein. Of some 64,000 distinct CDR3 sequences listed, roughly 18% are singletons. The sequencing here drew on whole blood, taken at baseline. The receptors here all came from an adult who was a healthcare worker with PCR-confirmed SARS-CoV-2 infection or an uninfected control (not recorded which).

This clonotype was found a few times. DNA of the CDR3: TGTGCCAGCAGCTTGGAACGGTTCACTGAAGCTTTCTTT. Its translation is CASSLERFTEAFF. The rearrangement links TRBV5-5 to TRBJ1-1; D gene uncertain. The CDR3 has 13 amino acids. Trimming removed 0 bases from V and 4 bases from J, with 7 bases in between. The V gene's germline CDR1 is SGHKS and CDR2 YYEKEE (reference sequence). Filled out from reference TRBV5-5 and TRBJ1-1, the complete variable domain reads DAGVTQSPTHLIKTRGQQVTLRCSPISGHKSVSWYQQVLGQGPQFIFQYYEKEERGRGNFPDRFSARQFPNYSSELNVNALLLGDSALYLCASSLERFTEAFFGQGTRLTVV.

This clonotype was found many times. The CDR3 reads CASSSRTGMYYEQYF. The CDR3 coding sequence is TGTGCCAGCAGCTCCAGGACAGGGATGTACTACGAGCAGTACTTC. The chain carries TRBV11-2 and TRBJ2-7; 8 positions agree with TRBD1. This CDR3 comprises 15 residues. Unmatched junction bases numbered 8, after V lost 4 bases and J lost 3 bases. The V gene's germline CDR1 is SGHAT and CDR2 FQNNGV.

The V and J genes are TRBV29-1 and TRBJ2-3; TRBD2 is a possible D gene (5 bases). Per the germline V gene, CDR1 is SQVTM and CDR2 is ANQGSEA. The CDR3 sequence is 14 residues long. V dropped 4 bases and J dropped 4 bases, with 15 bases sitting between them. This CDR3 reads CSVAKTNYADTQYF. The CDR3 DNA is TGCAGCGTTGCCAAGACTAATTACGCAGATACGCAGTATTTT.

This clonotype was detected a few times. The gene calls are TRBV28 and TRBJ1-2; perhaps TRBD1 as D (5 bases). V lost 4 bases and J lost 4, with 13 bases in between. The CDR3 is 14 residues long. The germline gives CDR1 MDHEN, CDR2 SYDVKM. The CDR3 sequence is CASSWAKRGYGYTF. CDR3 DNA sequence: TGTGCCAGCAGTTGGGCTAAGAGGGGCTATGGCTACACCTTC.

This clonotype was detected a few times. The genes are TRBV7-9 and TRBJ1-5; D is uncertain. Trimming pared 3 bases from V and 6 bases from J, leaving 21 bases between. The CDR3 covers 17 residues. Germline-derived CDR1 and CDR2 are SEHNR and FQNEAQ (reference sequence). CDR3: CASSLLLGSEDSQPQHF. DNA of the CDR3: TGTGCCAGCAGCTTGCTACTCGGGAGCGAGGATTCTCAGCCCCAGCATTTT. The full variable domain, in which reference TRBV7-9 and TRBJ1-5 provide the parts outside the CDR3, is DTGVSQNPRHKITKRGQNVTFRCDPISEHNRLYWYRQTLGQGPEFLTYFQNEAQLEKSRLLSDRFSAERPKGSFSTLEIQRTEQGDSAMYLCASSLLLGSEDSQPQHFGDGTRLSIL.

This clonotype was counted at least ten times. The genes are TRBV2 and TRBJ2-1; 9 bases map to TRBD1. This CDR3 has 14 amino acids. The J segment lost 9 bases and the V segment lost 7 bases, leaving 10 bases of the junction unmatched. Germline V CDR1 and CDR2: SNHLY, FYNNEI. CDR3 loop: CASKVNRGLGEQFF. CDR3 coding DNA: TGTGCCAGCAAGGTTAACAGGGGGCTTGGTGAGCAGTTCTTC. Complete variable domain (other parts from reference TRBV2 and TRBJ2-1): EPEVTQTPSHQVTQMGQEVILRCVPISNHLYFYWYRQILGQKVEFLVSFYNNEISEKSEIFDDQFSVERPDGSNFTLKIRSTKLEDSAMYFCASKVNRGLGEQFFGPGTRLTVL.

A few counts support this clonotype. This rearrangement joins TRBV10-1 to TRBJ2-3; D not resolved. The V and J ends lost 5 bases and 0 bases respectively, with 15 bases between them. There are 16 residues in the CDR3. Germline CDR1 and CDR2: WNHNN and SYGVQD (reference sequence). The CDR3 here is CASSKGRRSSTDTQYF. CDR3 DNA sequence: TGCGCCAGCAGTAAAGGACGGAGATCTAGCACAGATACGCAGTATTTT.

This clonotype was observed a handful of times. The chain combines TRBV7-2 with TRBJ2-5, with D possibly TRBD2 on 6 matching bases. Trimming pared 5 bases from V and 2 bases from J, leaving 15 bases between. Germline V gives CDR1 SGHTA, CDR2 FQGNSA. This CDR3 has 15 residues. The CDR3 DNA sequence: TGTGCCAGCAGCCCCCGCGGTAGCGGACAAGAGACCCAGTACTTC. As protein: CASSPRGSGQETQYF.

The chain joins TRBV11-2 to TRBJ2-1; 11 nucleotides match TRBD2. The V gene's germline CDR1 is SGHAT and CDR2 FQNNGV. The CDR3 runs 15 residues. V lost 6 bases and J lost 7; bases outside the gene matches: 8. CDR3: CASSSGTSGSNEQFF. The CDR3 bases are TGTGCCAGCAGTTCGGGGACTAGCGGCTCAAATGAGCAGTTCTTC.

This clonotype has a handful of counts. This chain joins TRBV29-1 and TRBJ1-1, with a possible D match to TRBD1 (6 bases). This CDR3 comprises 13 residues. Germline CDR1 and CDR2: SQVTM and ANQGSEA. Trimming took 4 bases from V and 0 from J, leaving 9 bases between them. The chain's CDR3 is CSVAEGVNTEAFF. CDR3 sequence (DNA): TGCAGCGTTGCTGAGGGGGTGAACACTGAAGCTTTCTTT.

The V call is TRBV25-1, the J call TRBJ1-2, with D unclear. Trimming shortened V by 7 bases and J by 4 bases, and 10 bases separated the two germline ends. This CDR3 region has 12 residues. Germline values: CDR1 MGHDK, CDR2 SYGVNS. This CDR3 is CASKDGSYGYTF. Written as DNA, the CDR3 is TGTGCCAGCAAGGACGGATCCTATGGCTACACCTTC.

This clonotype was seen only a few times. The chain joins TRBV7-9 to TRBJ2-5, with 11 bases identical to TRBD2. Germline-derived CDR1 and CDR2 are SEHNR and FQNEAQ (reference sequence). The length of the CDR3 is 17 residues. V gave up 5 bases and J gave up 0 bases; unmatched junction bases: 8. As DNA, the CDR3 is TGTGCCAGCAGCCTACGACTAGCGGGACCGTACCAAGAGACCCAGTACTTC. Translated: CASSLRLAGPYQETQYF.

The chain joins TRBV11-2 to TRBJ2-3; the D gene is possibly TRBD1 (6 bases). V was pared by 5 bases and J by 5 bases, with 11 bases between. Germline V gene lookup returns CDR1 SGHAT and CDR2 FQNNGV. This CDR3 comprises 13 residues. The CDR3 DNA follows: TGTGCCAGCAGCCGAACAGGGAGAGATACGCAGTATTTT. Translating it yields CASSRTGRDTQYF.

In this sample, this clonotype turned up a few times. The chain uses TRBV11-2 and TRBJ2-7, with D possibly called TRBD1 or TRBD2 (5 bases each). Germline V lookup: CDR1 SGHAT, CDR2 FQNNGV. V was cut by 0 bases and J by 0 bases, with 12 bases left in between. CDR3 length: 16 amino acids. CDR3 residues: CASSLEVSGLSYEQYF. CDR3 coding DNA: TGTGCCAGCAGCTTAGAAGTTTCGGGGCTCTCCTACGAGCAGTACTTC.

This clonotype was observed at least ten times. The chain links TRBV7-8 to TRBJ1-1, with no clear D. CDR1 is SGHVS and CDR2 is FQNEAQ in the germline V gene. The CDR3 totals 16 residues. V was pared by 4 bases and J by 6 bases, with 21 bases between. The CDR3 sequence: CASSSPRGINNAEAFF. The CDR3 nucleotides are TGTGCCAGCAGCTCCCCGCGAGGCATCAATAACGCTGAAGCTTTCTTT.

The chain combines TRBV5-1 with TRBJ2-1; possibly TRBD1 or TRBD2 for D (7 bases each). V shed 7 bases and J shed 0 bases, with 17 bases lying between them. CDR1 and CDR2 from the germline V gene are SGHRS and YFSETQ. The CDR3 contains 16 residues. The CDR3: CASSRGGVSSYNEQFF. CDR3 DNA sequence: TGCGCCAGCTCCAGGGGGGGGGTTAGCTCCTACAATGAGCAGTTCTTC.

The V and J genes are TRBV20-1 and TRBJ2-7; D unresolved. This CDR3 has 16 residues. Germline CDR1 reads DFQATT; CDR2 reads SNEGSKA (reference sequence). Trimming removed 3 bases at V and 1 base at J, with 19 bases between. The CDR3 nucleotides read TGCAGTGCTAGCTCATCACGGACCGACACTTCCTACGAGCAGTACTTC. The encoded protein is CSASSSRTDTSYEQYF.

This clonotype was recorded at least ten times. The rearrangement joins TRBV7-9 to TRBJ2-5; tentatively, D is TRBD1 (6 bases). The V end lost 5 bases, the J end lost 5 bases, and 15 bases lay between the germline ends. The CDR3 has 14 residues. In germline, CDR1 is SEHNR, CDR2 FQNEAQ (reference sequence). CDR3 sequence: CASSIRGPGETQYF. The CDR3, as DNA: TGTGCCAGCAGCATCAGGGGCCCAGGGGAGACCCAGTACTTC.

This clonotype came up a few times. The J gene is TRBJ2-3, the V gene TRBV3-1; D gene ambiguous. Germline V lookup: CDR1 LGHDT, CDR2 YNNKEL (reference sequence). This CDR3 spans 12 amino acids. The V end was cut by 6 bases, the J end by 0 bases, with 4 bases between. CDR3: CASRGSTDTQYF. CDR3 coding DNA: TGTGCCAGCAGGGGAAGCACAGATACGCAGTATTTT.

The genes are TRBV20-1 and TRBJ1-2, with a tentative D call TRBD1 (5 bases). This CDR3 is built from 15 residues. The ends were cut back, 0 bases at V and 0 bases at J, with 11 bases in the middle. Germline CDR1 is DFQATT and CDR2 is SNEGSKA (reference sequence). CDR3 residues: CSARDRGRANYGYTF. The CDR3 DNA is TGCAGTGCTAGAGATCGAGGCAGGGCTAACTATGGCTACACCTTC.

This clonotype appeared a few times. The V call is TRBV12-3 or TRBV12-4, the J call TRBJ2-5; a possible D gene is TRBD1 (6 bases). Trimming pared 6 bases from V and 5 bases from J, leaving 16 bases between. The CDR3 is made up of 14 amino acids. The CDR3 is CASSAPGARETQYF. The CDR3, as DNA: TGTGCCAGCAGCGCCCCAGGGGCTAGGGAGACCCAGTACTTC.